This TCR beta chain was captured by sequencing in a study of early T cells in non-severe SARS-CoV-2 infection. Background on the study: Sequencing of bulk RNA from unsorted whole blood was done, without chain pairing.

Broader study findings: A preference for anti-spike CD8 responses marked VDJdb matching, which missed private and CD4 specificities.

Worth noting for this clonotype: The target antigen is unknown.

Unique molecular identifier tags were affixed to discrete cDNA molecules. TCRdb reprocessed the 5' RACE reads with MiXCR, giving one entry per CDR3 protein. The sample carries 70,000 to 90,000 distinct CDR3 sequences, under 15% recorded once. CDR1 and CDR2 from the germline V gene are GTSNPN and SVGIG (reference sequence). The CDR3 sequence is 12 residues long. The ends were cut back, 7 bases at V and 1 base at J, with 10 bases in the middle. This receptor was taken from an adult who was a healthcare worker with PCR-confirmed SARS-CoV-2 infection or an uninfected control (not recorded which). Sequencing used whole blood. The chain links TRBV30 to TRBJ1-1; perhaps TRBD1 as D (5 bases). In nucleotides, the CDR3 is TGTGCCTTGTCCGGGGGGAACACTGAAGCTTTCTTT. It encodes CALSGGNTEAFF.